Listed here are 4 T cell receptor beta chains from one sample, sequenced in a study of human T cells and chemical hapten exposure. Time point given: pre-sensitization, week 0. Sample treatment: therapeutic diphenylcyclopropenone sensitization with weekly scalp DPC. A single record per CDR3 protein comes from TCRdb applying MiXCR to the RACE reads. The sample has some 200,000 distinct CDR3 sequences; roughly 30% are singletons. Sequenced material: whole blood, taken in connection with sensitization to the hapten diphenylcyclopropenone (DPC). These receptors came from a woman younger than 45 with alopecia areata. Some clones in this sample may be carry-over from other donors' samples.

There are a few counts of this clonotype. The chain uses TRBV19 and TRBJ1-2, with 7 bases aligning to TRBD1. Losses at the gene ends were 1 base for V and 4 bases for J; bases not matched to a gene: 6. Germline assignment: CDR1 LNHDA and CDR2 SQIVND (reference sequence). This CDR3 region has 15 residues. CDR3 loop: CASSIAETGTYGYTF. The DNA for the CDR3 is TGTGCCAGTAGTATAGCAGAGACAGGGACCTATGGCTACACCTTC.

This rearrangement joins TRBV6-5 to TRBJ2-6, with D maybe TRBD2 (5 bases). Germline CDR1 and CDR2: MNHEY and SVGAGI. V dropped 0 bases and J dropped 0 bases, with 6 bases sitting between them. The CDR3 contains 16 residues. In nucleotides, the CDR3 is TGTGCCAGCAGTTACTCGACTACCTCTGGGGCCAACGTCCTGACTTTC. It specifies CASSYSTTSGANVLTF.

This clonotype has only a few counts. The chain links TRBV4-1 to TRBJ1-4; 7 bases are shared with TRBD1. J gave up 4 bases and V 1 base, and 3 bases lay outside the gene matches. Germline CDR1 MGHRA, CDR2 YSYEKL. The CDR3 loop spans 15 amino acids. CDR3 residues: CASSQVGTVNEKLFF. The CDR3 region has the DNA TGCGCCAGCAGCCAAGTTGGGACAGTTAATGAAAAACTGTTTTTT.

V is TRBV5-1 and J is TRBJ2-7; TRBD2 is a possible D gene (5 bases). Germline V gene sequence: CDR1 SGHRS, CDR2 YFSETQ. Trimming removed 2 bases from V and 3 bases from J, with 12 bases in between. This CDR3 spans 14 amino acids. The CDR3 here is CASSFNGEFYEQYF. As DNA, the CDR3 is TGCGCCAGCAGCTTTAACGGGGAGTTCTACGAGCAGTACTTC.